This T cell receptor (beta chain) was retrieved from a study of blood T cell repertoires in COVID-19. Overall study context: Both acute and convalescent COVID-19 samples were obtained from the United States, Italy and Spain.

The V end lost 0 bases, the J end lost 8 bases, and 15 bases lay between the germline ends. Germline assignment: CDR1 SGHRS and CDR2 YFSETQ. CDR3 length equals 16 residues. Assay used: immunoSEQ multiplex PCR; TCRdb lists only in-frame clones, some missing. In the table there are 290,000 or so clones, approximately 86% of which are singletons. This sequence was found in a man aged 70 or older with acute or convalescent COVID-19. Sequenced material: peripheral blood. The J gene is TRBJ1-6, the V gene TRBV5-1, with TRBD1 as a possible D gene (6 bases). CDR3 sequence reads: CASSLENGGADSPLHF. The CDR3 coding sequence is TGCGCCAGCAGCTTGGAGAACGGGGGGGCCGATTCACCCCTCCACTTT.